The 28 T cell receptor beta chains below all came from one sample that was sequenced in a study of spatial heterogeneity in lung cancer. Findings of the study overall: Counts that tracked tumor mutation counts were those of expanded intratumoral alpha and beta TCRs.

Time point specified: sample taken at primary tumor resection. Their target antigens are unknown. MiXCR, run by TCRdb on the 5' RACE reads, gives a single entry per CDR3 protein. This sample has under 15,000 distinct CDR3 sequences, with roughly 4.7% found just once. The sample in question was lung tumor tissue, obtained at surgery. The receptors were sampled from a female donor with early-stage non-small cell lung cancer.

This clonotype was seen repeatedly, ten times or more. Being off target in a library aimed at alpha chains, this beta chain has a size of little meaning. This sequence joins TRBV24-1 and TRBJ2-6; D call uncertain. The germline gives CDR1 KGHDR, CDR2 SFDVKD. The length of the CDR3 is 12 residues. Trimming removed 9 bases at V and 4 bases at J, with 6 bases between. CDR3 sequence reads: CATSSGANVLTF. CDR3 DNA sequence: TGTGCCACCTCATCCGGGGCCAACGTCCTGACTTTC.

This clonotype was seen ten or more times. In a library made to pick up alpha chains, this beta chain is a stray read with a size that means little. The rearrangement links TRBV2 to TRBJ2-3; TRBD2 agrees at 11 bases. V dropped 6 bases and J dropped 0; count of bases not matched to a gene: 2. In germline, CDR1 is SNHLY, CDR2 FYNNEI. This CDR3 comprises 15 residues. CDR3 protein: CASRRLAGSTDTQYF. The CDR3 coding sequence is TGTGCCAGCAGACGACTAGCGGGGAGCACAGATACGCAGTATTTT.

This clonotype was counted many times. Little can be read into the size of this beta chain, an off-target read in a library designed for alpha chains. The rearrangement links TRBV12-3 or TRBV12-4 to TRBJ2-5; D is perhaps TRBD2 (6 bases). This CDR3 contains 13 residues. V gave up 3 bases and J gave up 3 bases, with 8 bases separating them. The CDR3 DNA is TGTGCCAGCAGTTTGCGGGGTAAAGAGACCCAGTACTTC. Encoded protein: CASSLRGKETQYF.

This clonotype was observed at least ten times. Because the library targeted alpha chains, this beta chain is an off-target read whose size means little. The genes are TRBV10-3 and TRBJ2-7; no firm D call. The germline V gene encodes CDR1 ENHRY and CDR2 SYGVKD. Trimming shortened V by 0 bases and J by 1 base, and 4 bases separated the two germline ends. The CDR3 spans 13 residues. CDR3 residues: CAISESGSYEQYF. As DNA, the CDR3 is TGTGCCATCAGTGAGTCCGGGTCCTACGAGCAGTACTTC.

This clonotype was seen ten or more times. The library was designed around alpha chains, so this beta chain is a stray read whose abundance carries little weight. This CDR3 is CASSPRAAPSYGYTF. The CDR3 nucleotides read TGTGCCAGCAGCCCCCGGGCAGCCCCTTCTTATGGCTACACCTTC. The rearrangement joins TRBV5-5 to TRBJ1-2; D gene ambiguous. The CDR3 sequence is 15 residues long. Germline V gene data show CDR1 as SGHKS and CDR2 as YYEKEE (reference sequence). The V end was cut by 4 bases, the J end by 5 bases, with 18 bases between.

This clonotype is termed medium-sized. This beta chain is an unintended read in a library built for alpha chains; its size means little. The chain recombines TRBV6-1 with TRBJ2-1; D possibly corresponds to TRBD2 (5 bases). V lost 0 bases and J 8 bases, leaving 20 bases between the germline ends. The CDR3 has 17 residues. Germline values: CDR1 MNHNS, CDR2 SASEGT. The CDR3 loop reads CASSEAGSGYFFHEQFF. The DNA of the CDR3 is TGTGCCAGCAGTGAAGCGGGATCGGGGTATTTCTTTCATGAGCAGTTCTTC.

This clonotype was seen more than once but under ten times. Being off target in a library aimed at alpha chains, this beta chain has a size of little meaning. The gene calls are TRBV25-1 and TRBJ2-7; 13 bases align to TRBD2. The CDR3 has 17 residues. The V and J ends lost 2 bases and 6 bases, in that order; junction bases with no gene match: 10. Germline values: CDR1 MGHDK, CDR2 SYGVNS. The CDR3, as DNA: TGTGCCAGCAGTGAACTTATCGGTGGGACTAGCGGGGCCGAGCAGTACTTC. Residues: CASSELIGGTSGAEQYF.

This clonotype was seen many times. In a library made to pick up alpha chains, this beta chain is a stray read with a size that means little. The V gene is TRBV18, the J gene TRBJ2-7; D gene ambiguous. The CDR3 spans 12 residues. Trimming removed 3 bases from V and 2 bases from J, with 5 bases in between. CDR1 and CDR2 from the germline V gene are KGHSH and LQKENI. The CDR3 DNA follows: TGTGCCAGCTCACCTAACCCCTACGAGCAGTACTTC. Amino acids: CASSPNPYEQYF.

There are many counts of this clonotype. The size of this beta chain means little, since it is a stray read in a library made for alpha chains. V usage is TRBV6-5 and J usage is TRBJ2-3; 7 bases map to TRBD2. The CDR3 runs to 15 residues. With 7 bases clipped from V and 4 bases from J, the junction kept 11 bases outside the gene matches. Germline V gene data show CDR1 as MNHEY and CDR2 as SVGAGI. The CDR3 reads CASIKRGLAADTQYF. DNA for the CDR3: TGTGCCAGCATCAAAAGAGGTCTAGCGGCAGATACGCAGTATTTT.

This clonotype was detected ten times or more. This beta chain is a stray read from a library made for alpha chains; its abundance is not meaningful. For the CDR3, the DNA is TGTGCCAGCTCACCAAAGGTTGAGTACAATGAGCAGTTCTTC. As protein: CASSPKVEYNEQFF. J is TRBJ2-1 and V is TRBV18, with D uncertain. The CDR3 contains 14 residues. Trimming left V 2 bases short and J 4 bases short, with 9 bases between. The V gene's germline CDR1 is KGHSH and CDR2 LQKENI. The full variable domain, rest sourced from reference TRBV18 and TRBJ2-1, is NAGVMQNPRHLVRRRGQEARLRCSPMKGHSHVYWYRQLPEEGLKFMVYLQKENIIDESGMPKERFSAEFPKEGPSILRIQQVVRGDSAAYFCASSPKVEYNEQFFGPGTRLTVL.

This clonotype was seen many times. This beta chain is a stray sequence in a library constructed for alpha chains; its clone size is not meaningful. The gene calls are TRBV3-1 and TRBJ2-2; maybe TRBD2 (6 bases). The CDR3 sequence is 18 residues long. Trimming shortened V by 2 bases and J by 7 bases, and 23 bases separated the two germline ends. Germline assignment: CDR1 LGHDT and CDR2 YNNKEL (reference sequence). Here the CDR3 reads CASSQRISASVFVGELFF. The CDR3 DNA is TGTGCCAGCAGCCAACGCATATCGGCTAGCGTCTTTGTCGGGGAGCTGTTTTTT.

The table lists this clonotype with many counts. In a library made to pick up alpha chains, this beta chain is a stray read with a size that means little. The V and J genes are TRBV20-1 and TRBJ1-6; 9 positions match TRBD1. This CDR3 contains 16 residues. Germline lookup yields CDR1 DFQATT and CDR2 SNEGSKA (reference sequence). The V gene end was trimmed by 1 base and the J gene end by 9 bases; junction bases not matched to a gene: 10. For the CDR3, the DNA is TGCAGTGCTAGAGCTGGGGACAGGGAGTTTGGTTCACCCCTCCACTTT. It specifies CSARAGDREFGSPLHF.

The table lists this clonotype with a few counts. This beta chain slipped into a library made for alpha chains as a stray read, so its size is not meaningful. The chain employs TRBV6-5 and TRBJ1-2, with D possibly matching TRBD1 (5 bases). V was trimmed by 1 base and J by 8 bases, leaving 11 bases between them. In germline, CDR1 is MNHEY, CDR2 SVGAGI. The CDR3 is made up of 13 amino acids. CDR3 in amino acids: CASSYFQGEGYTF. The CDR3 bases are TGTGCCAGCAGTTACTTTCAGGGCGAAGGCTACACCTTC.

This clonotype appeared a few times. The size of this beta chain means little, since it is a stray read in a library made for alpha chains. The chain uses TRBV5-1 and TRBJ1-5, with a possible D match to TRBD1 (5 bases). Trimming removed 0 bases at V and 0 bases at J, with 25 bases between. The CDR3 runs to 21 residues. Germline CDR1 is SGHRS and CDR2 is YFSETQ. The DNA of the CDR3 is TGCGCCAGCAGCTTGGCCTATTTCACAGGTACGGATGAAAATAGCAATCAGCCCCAGCATTTT. Protein sequence: CASSLAYFTGTDENSNQPQHF.

This clonotype showed up many times. A library prepared for alpha chains yielded this beta chain as an off-target read; its size is of little meaning. The rearrangement joins TRBV7-2 to TRBJ2-5, with D perhaps TRBD1 or TRBD2 (5 bases each). CDR1 and CDR2 from the germline V gene are SGHTA and FQGNSA. Trimming shortened V by 1 base and J by 4 bases, and 13 bases separated the two germline ends. The CDR3 totals 15 residues. This CDR3 reads CASSLGGAGGETQYF. DNA for the CDR3: TGTGCCAGCAGCTTAGGAGGGGCAGGCGGAGAGACCCAGTACTTC.

In this sample, this clonotype turned up many times. Because this beta chain is a stray read in a library intended to capture alpha chains, its abundance should not be given much weight. The chain uses TRBV18 and TRBJ2-7; no reliable D call. Germline V CDR1 and CDR2: KGHSH, LQKENI. The length of the CDR3 is 16 residues. The V end lost 3 bases, the J end lost 0 bases, and 15 bases lay between the germline ends. CDR3 sequence: CASSPIQTESSYEQYF. CDR3 nucleotide sequence: TGTGCCAGCTCACCGATTCAAACAGAGAGCTCCTACGAGCAGTACTTC. Filled out from reference TRBV18 and TRBJ2-7, the complete variable domain reads NAGVMQNPRHLVRRRGQEARLRCSPMKGHSHVYWYRQLPEEGLKFMVYLQKENIIDESGMPKERFSAEFPKEGPSILRIQQVVRGDSAAYFCASSPIQTESSYEQYFGPGTRLTVT.

This clonotype was seen many times. This beta chain came through as a stray read in a library set up for alpha chains, and its size says little. This chain links TRBV10-3 with TRBJ2-2; TRBD1 agrees at 8 bases. V lost 4 bases, J lost 5 bases, and 3 bases stayed unmatched. Germline CDR1 and CDR2: ENHRY and SYGVKD. The CDR3 length is 14 residues. This CDR3 reads CAISATGGTGELFF. CDR3 DNA sequence: TGTGCCATCAGTGCTACAGGGGGAACCGGGGAGCTGTTTTTT.

This clonotype came up many times. Since it is a stray read in a library aimed at alpha chains, this beta chain has a size that is not meaningful. This chain links TRBV6-6 with TRBJ2-7; 8 positions match TRBD1. The CDR3 loop spans 14 amino acids. With 2 bases clipped from V and 3 bases from J, the junction kept 3 bases outside the gene matches. Germline loops: CDR1 MNHNY, CDR2 SVGAGI (reference sequence). The CDR3 here is CASSYTTGDYEQYF. CDR3 nucleotide sequence: TGTGCCAGCAGTTACACGACAGGGGACTACGAGCAGTACTTC.

To note about this clonotype: Since a much larger clone is just one base distant, this may be a read error. This beta chain is a stray sequence in a library constructed for alpha chains; its clone size is not meaningful. The chain employs TRBV9 and TRBJ1-2; 11 bases agree with TRBD1. The length of the CDR3 is 16 residues. Germline CDR1 and CDR2: SGDLS and YYNGEE. CDR3 amino acids: CASSVGRDRGIYGSTF. The CDR3 nucleotides read TGTGCCAGCAGCGTAGGAAGGGACAGGGGGATCTATGGCTCCACCTTC. The full variable domain, rest sourced from reference TRBV9 and TRBJ1-2, is DSGVTQTPKHLITATGQRVTLRCSPRSGDLSVYWYQQSLDQGLQFLIQYYNGEERAKGNILERFSAQQFPDLHSELNLSSLELGDSALYFCASSVGRDRGIYGSTFGSGTRLTVV.

This clonotype was seen at least ten times. This beta chain slipped into a library made for alpha chains as a stray read, so its size is not meaningful. The J gene is TRBJ2-7, the V gene TRBV20-1; 7 bases agree with TRBD1. J was trimmed by 1 base and V by 5 bases; bases with no gene match: 2. Per the germline V gene, CDR1 is DFQATT and CDR2 is SNEGSKA (reference sequence). The CDR3 length is 12 residues. CDR3 region: CSAGGQSYEQYF. CDR3 nucleotide sequence: TGCAGTGCTGGGGGACAGTCCTACGAGCAGTACTTC.

This clonotype has a count of ten or more. This beta chain is a stray sequence in a library constructed for alpha chains; its clone size is not meaningful. This rearrangement joins TRBV29-1 to TRBJ2-5; tentatively, D is TRBD2 (5 bases). Germline CDR1 is SQVTM and CDR2 is ANQGSEA. With 7 bases removed from V and 6 bases from J, the gap between germline ends came to 21 bases. The CDR3 runs to 14 residues. CDR3: CSAPLSGSAKTQYF. As DNA, the CDR3 is TGCAGCGCACCACTGAGTGGGAGCGCAAAGACCCAGTACTTC.

The table lists this clonotype with many counts. As an off-target read in a library built for alpha chains, this beta chain has a frequency of little significance. The V and J genes are TRBV6-1 and TRBJ1-5; D might be TRBD1 (6 bases). The CDR3 covers 16 residues. CDR1 and CDR2 from the germline V gene are MNHNS and SASEGT. Trimming removed 4 bases from V and 2 bases from J, with 15 bases in between. As DNA, the CDR3 is TGTGCCAGCAGTGGATACAGGGTCGGAGGCAATCAGCCCCAGCATTTT. Protein: CASSGYRVGGNQPQHF.

In the case of this clonotype: The library was built for alpha chains, so this beta chain is an off-target read and its size means little. The chain recombines TRBV4-3 with TRBJ1-2; TRBD1 might be the D (5 bases). The germline V and J ends were trimmed by 1 base and 0 bases, with 9 bases remaining between them. The V gene's germline CDR1 is LGHNA and CDR2 YSLEER. CDR3 length equals 15 residues. CDR3 nucleotides: TGCGCCAGCAGCCAAGTGGGGGACTCTAACTATGGCTACACCTTC. Amino acids: CASSQVGDSNYGYTF.

This clonotype is classed as medium-sized. As an off-target read in a library built for alpha chains, this beta chain has a frequency of little significance. The V call is TRBV20-1, the J call TRBJ1-6, with D perhaps matching TRBD1 (5 bases). The CDR3 consists of 15 residues. The ends were cut back, 3 bases at V and 10 bases at J, with 19 bases in the middle. Germline V CDR1 and CDR2: DFQATT, SNEGSKA (reference sequence). The CDR3 DNA sequence: TGCAGTGCTAGGCCCGGCCCTCGGGGCAGCTCACCCCTCCACTTT. Its protein is CSARPGPRGSSPLHF.

This clonotype was picked up many times. This beta chain is off target for a library built for alpha chains, so its abundance means little. The chain employs TRBV7-2 and TRBJ1-1, with TRBD1 identical over 9 bases. The junction had 7 bases not matched to a gene; V was cut back by 4 bases and J by 4 bases. The CDR3 consists of 15 residues. Germline assignment: CDR1 SGHTA and CDR2 FQGNSA. For the CDR3, the DNA is TGTGCCAGCAGCTCCTATAGACAGGGGGGCACTGAAGCTTTCTTT. Its translation is CASSSYRQGGTEAFF.

This clonotype has ten or more counts. This beta chain is off target for a library built for alpha chains, so its abundance means little. The CDR3 sequence: CASSQEGAGGDTEAFF. CDR3 nucleotides: TGCGCCAGCAGCCAAGAAGGGGCAGGGGGAGACACTGAAGCTTTCTTT. The chain links TRBV4-1 to TRBJ1-1, with 7 bases fitting TRBD1. The CDR3 spans 16 residues. The V gene's germline CDR1 is MGHRA and CDR2 YSYEKL. J was trimmed by 3 bases and V by 0 bases; bases with no gene match: 7.

In its sample, this clonotype was seen a few times. The library was prepared for alpha chains; this beta chain is a stray read, so its frequency means little. This rearrangement joins TRBV28 to TRBJ1-3, with TRBD1 as a possible D gene (6 bases). The V gene's germline CDR1 is MDHEN and CDR2 SYDVKM. The CDR3 is 16 residues long. The V end was cut by 3 bases, the J end by 0 bases, with 12 bases between. CDR3 amino acids: CASSLRAGVSGNTIYF. CDR3 in DNA: TGTGCCAGCAGTTTGAGGGCAGGGGTCTCTGGAAACACCATATATTTT.

This clonotype was counted many times. The size of this beta chain means little, since it is a stray read in a library made for alpha chains. J is TRBJ1-2 and V is TRBV7-9; no firm D call. CDR3 length: 10 residues. Germline V gene sequence: CDR1 SEHNR, CDR2 FQNEAQ (reference sequence). Between the trimmed V and J ends, which lost 5 bases and 5 bases, there was a span of 3 bases. The DNA of the CDR3 is TGTGCCAGCAGCCAATATGGCTACACCTTC. The encoded protein is CASSQYGYTF.